This paragraph covers one T cell receptor (beta chain) sequence. Its antigen is currently unknown. There were no recent acute infections or vaccinations among the donors, who were healthy HIV-negative adults. In the CD4+ fraction, cells were divided into CD45RA+ naive and CD45RA-negative memory subsets. The data stem from a study of shared clonotypes between healthy human individuals. General study findings and limits: With few donors, the genetic and exposure-history diversity represented was limited.

Investigators spread the genomic DNA of each subset evenly over several immunoSEQ plates. The repertoire was sequenced with immunoSEQ multiplex PCR; TCRdb's copy has only in-frame clones and lacks some. The top ten clones hold about 0.39% of a sample with 2 million to 3 million clones, roughly 93% of them seen once. CDR3 size: 13 residues. Germline CDR1 reads GTSNPN; CDR2 reads SVGIG (reference sequence). The V and J ends lost 1 base and 5 bases, in that order; junction bases with no gene match: 1. J is TRBJ1-5 and V is TRBV30; 8 nucleotides agree with TRBD1. Input material: naive CD4+ T cells from PBMCs. Subset defined: CD45RA+ positively selected. The TCR was taken from a man younger than 30 in good health. Some clones in this sample may be carry-over from other donors' samples. The CDR3 loop is CAWSADRDQPQHF. The CDR3 DNA follows: TGTGCCTGGAGTGCGGACAGGGATCAGCCCCAGCATTTT.